The 16 T cell receptor beta chains below all came from one sample that was sequenced in a study of Graves' ophthalmopathy and Graves' hyperthyroidism. The study amplified TCR beta CDR3 regions using RNA transcripts. An opening RT-PCR round employed HTBI primers and preceded a second-round multiplex PCR. TCRdb recomputed calls from the multiplex PCR reads with MiXCR, one row per CDR3 protein. The data hold a few hundred thousand distinct CDR3 sequences, with just under 40% observed a single time. Sequenced sample: peripheral blood or thyroid tissue (not recorded which). These receptor sequences come from an adult man with Graves' hyperthyroidism.

This clonotype was observed many times. An end of the junction differs from the germline gene, which may be a read error. The rearrangement links TRBV24-1 to TRBJ1-5; unclear D gene. The CDR3 runs 14 residues. Looked up from germline, CDR1 is KGHDR and CDR2 is SFDVKD. The CDR3 bases are TGTGCCACCAGCCACCTCTCTAGCGATCAGCCCCAGCATTTT. Translation gives CATSHLSSDQPQHF.

At least ten counts were recorded for this clonotype. V usage is TRBV29-1 and J usage is TRBJ2-2; D is possibly TRBD2 (5 bases). V was shortened by 4 bases and J by 1 base, with 7 bases between the two germline ends. Germline V CDR1 and CDR2: SQVTM, ANQGSEA. This CDR3 has 13 residues. The CDR3 region is CSVAGGNTGELFF. Here the CDR3 DNA reads TGCAGCGTTGCCGGAGGGAACACCGGGGAGCTGTTTTTT.

This clonotype appeared many times. The J gene is TRBJ1-2, the V gene TRBV20-1; 9 bases align to TRBD1. CDR1 DFQATT and CDR2 SNEGSKA come from the germline V gene (reference sequence). Germline trimming cut 6 bases from V and 7 bases from J; bases unmatched to any gene: 9. The length of the CDR3 is 13 residues. CDR3 sequence (DNA): TGCAGTGCGAACGGACAGGGGCGCACTGGCTACACCTTC. This translates into CSANGQGRTGYTF.

This clonotype is labeled medium-sized. The genes are TRBV29-1 and TRBJ2-2; D is uncertain. The CDR3 consists of 10 residues. CDR1 and CDR2 from the germline V gene are SQVTM and ANQGSEA. This CDR3 reads CGGQVGELFF. CDR3 nucleotides: TGCGGTGGGCAGGTCGGGGAGCTGTTTTTT.

The chain links TRBV7-9 to TRBJ2-2, with 8 bases that match TRBD1. V was clipped by 5 bases and J by 8 bases; unmatched bases: 7. The CDR3 spans 14 residues. CDR1 and CDR2 from the germline V gene are SEHNR and FQNEAQ (reference sequence). For the CDR3, the DNA is TGTGCCAGCAGCGCTAGGACAGGGTCGGGGGAGCTGTTTTTT. Its protein is CASSARTGSGELFF.

This clonotype turned up a few times. The genes are TRBV6-5 and TRBJ2-2; 8 bases map to TRBD1. CDR1 is MNHEY, CDR2 SVGAGI, per germline. This CDR3 contains 16 residues. J lost 4 bases, V lost 8 bases, and 12 bases had no gene match. CDR3 nucleotides: TGTGCCAGCGACCTAGGGGGGACAGGCTCCACCGGGGAGCTGTTTTTT. It translates to CASDLGGTGSTGELFF.

The V gene is TRBV12-3 or TRBV12-4, the J gene TRBJ2-2; D tentatively fits TRBD1 or TRBD2 (6 bases each). V lost 4 bases, J lost 4 bases, and 13 bases lay in between. The CDR3 length is 15 residues. The CDR3 sequence is CASSWARGGTGELFF. The CDR3, as DNA: TGTGCCAGCAGTTGGGCCAGGGGAGGCACCGGGGAGCTGTTTTTT.

This sequence joins TRBV5-5 and TRBJ2-7; possibly TRBD1 for D (6 bases). Germline CDR1 is SGHKS and CDR2 is YYEKEE (reference sequence). There are 15 residues in the CDR3. With 0 bases removed from V and 0 bases from J, the gap between germline ends came to 10 bases. CDR3 sequence (DNA): TGTGCCAGCAGCTTGGGACAGGCAAACTCCTACGAGCAGTACTTC. Translation: CASSLGQANSYEQYF.

This clonotype has at least ten counts. This sequence joins TRBV3-1 and TRBJ1-2; the D is unclear. This CDR3 spans 16 amino acids. CDR1 and CDR2 from the germline V gene are LGHDT and YNNKEL (reference sequence). The ends were cut back, 1 base at V and 8 bases at J, with 20 bases in the middle. CDR3 protein: CASSQGIDSALWGYTF. The CDR3, as DNA: TGTGCCAGCAGCCAAGGTATTGACTCGGCCCTTTGGGGCTACACCTTC.

V usage is TRBV20-1 and J usage is TRBJ2-7; TRBD2 matches 9 bases. TRBJ2-1 matches the DNA end more closely, so the J call is doubtful. There are 15 residues in the CDR3. Germline V CDR1 and CDR2: DFQATT, SNEGSKA (reference sequence). The CDR3 DNA sequence: TGCAGTGCTAGGGGTAGCGGGGGAAGCTACAATGAGCAGTTCTTC. This encodes CSARGSGGSYNEQFF.

The rearrangement links TRBV5-4 to TRBJ2-2, with D unclear. The CDR3 is made up of 14 amino acids. Trimming took off 0 bases at V and 5 bases at J, with 8 bases between the two ends. The germline V gene encodes CDR1 SGHNT and CDR2 YYREEE (reference sequence). The CDR3 DNA reads TGTGCCAGCAGCTTGGGTCACGAGACCGGGGAGCTGTTTTTT. It translates to CASSLGHETGELFF.

This clonotype was observed at least ten times. V and J are TRBV29-1 and TRBJ1-2, with D perhaps matching TRBD1 (5 bases). Trimming removed 1 base at V and 4 bases at J, with 13 bases between. This CDR3 has 14 residues. Germline CDR1 SQVTM, CDR2 ANQGSEA. CDR3 coding DNA: TGCAGCGTTGAAGGGACATACGGGGCCTATGGCTACACCTTC. Protein sequence: CSVEGTYGAYGYTF.

This chain connects TRBV7-9 to TRBJ1-1, with D perhaps TRBD1 (6 bases). Per germline, CDR1 SEHNR and CDR2 FQNEAQ (reference sequence). The CDR3 runs to 15 residues. Trimming left V 5 bases short and J 5 bases short, with 18 bases between. CDR3 sequence reads: CASSPATRGGTEAFF. The CDR3 region has the DNA TGTGCCAGCAGCCCTGCTACGAGGGGGGGAACTGAAGCTTTCTTT.

This clonotype was detected many times. The chain is built from TRBV24-1 and TRBJ2-2, with a tentative D call TRBD2 (7 bases). Between the trimmed V and J ends, which lost 4 bases and 0 bases, there was a span of 11 bases. The germline gives CDR1 KGHDR, CDR2 SFDVKD. This CDR3 is built from 16 residues. The DNA for the CDR3 is TGTGCCACCAGTGAAGGGGGGGCTTCGAACACCGGGGAGCTGTTTTTT. Protein sequence: CATSEGGASNTGELFF.

This clonotype was recorded many times. V is TRBV2 and J is TRBJ1-4; 7 bases match TRBD1. From germline, CDR1 is SNHLY and CDR2 FYNNEI. Germline trimming cut 6 bases from V and 6 bases from J; bases unmatched to any gene: 10. The CDR3 is made up of 15 amino acids. CDR3 in DNA: TGTGCCAGCAGCGACAACGGACAGGTGGATGAAAAACTGTTTTTT. Its translation is CASSDNGQVDEKLFF.

This clonotype was picked up many times. The chain recombines TRBV20-1 with TRBJ1-6, with 7 bases aligning to TRBD1. CDR1 is DFQATT and CDR2 is SNEGSKA in the germline V gene (reference sequence). V lost 3 bases to trimming and J lost 7 bases; unmatched junction nucleotides: 12. The CDR3 loop spans 16 amino acids. The CDR3 DNA follows: TGCAGTGCTAGGGCGAGACAGGGCACCTCGAATTCACCCCTCCACTTT. This sequence encodes CSARARQGTSNSPLHF.